Following are 7 T cell receptor beta chains from one sample sequenced in a study of OX40 agonist ivuxolimab in advanced cancers. Measured with immunoSEQ multiplex PCR; TCRdb has only the in-frame clones, and not every one. The repertoire includes 65,000 to 95,000 clones, around 88% of them detected once, and 0.76% sits in the top ten. The sequences come from CD4+ or CD8+ T cells sorted from blood, collected in a trial of the OX40 agonist ivuxolimab. These receptors all come from an adult with an advanced solid tumor such as melanoma, head and neck, liver or kidney cancer.

The CDR3 sequence is CASSALNRGVRGYTF. CDR3 bases: TGTGCCAGCAGCGCTCTAAACAGGGGTGTGAGGGGCTACACCTTC. V gene TRBV5-5 combines with J gene TRBJ1-2; 7 bases line up with TRBD1. The germline V gene has CDR1 SGHKS and CDR2 YYEKEE (reference sequence). The CDR3 consists of 15 residues. The V segment lost 4 bases and the J segment 8 bases; nucleotides outside the gene matches: 14.

On this clone: One junction end does not reproduce the germline sequence, and a read error may be involved. This rearrangement joins TRBV6-1 to TRBJ2-7; 13 nucleotides agree with TRBD2. Germline values: CDR1 MNHNS, CDR2 SASEGT. The CDR3 is 12 amino acids. CDR3 DNA sequence: TGTGCCAGCAGTGAGACCGGGACTAGCGGGGCCTTC. Protein product: CASSETGTSGAF.

The V and J genes are TRBV7-3 and TRBJ2-5; 9 positions match TRBD2. The CDR3 spans 15 residues. Germline V gene data show CDR1 as SGHTA and CDR2 as FQGTGA. The J segment lost 2 bases and the V segment lost 3 bases, leaving 4 bases of the junction unmatched. CDR3: CASSLTSGEQETQYF. Written as DNA, the CDR3 is TGTGCCAGCAGCTTGACTAGCGGAGAACAAGAGACCCAGTACTTC.

The chain links TRBV5-1 to TRBJ2-3; D is undetermined. The CDR3 sequence is 14 residues long. The germline gives CDR1 SGHRS, CDR2 YFSETQ. The V and J ends lost 0 bases and 2 bases respectively, with 7 bases between them. CDR3 in amino acids: CASSLVGFTDTQYF. The CDR3 DNA follows: TGCGCCAGCAGCTTGGTGGGGTTCACAGATACGCAGTATTTT.

The rearrangement links TRBV10-3 to TRBJ2-6; D is possibly TRBD1 or TRBD2 (5 bases each). This CDR3 is 16 amino acids long. V lost 10 bases and J 0 bases, leaving 16 bases between the germline ends. In germline, CDR1 is ENHRY, CDR2 SYGVKD. The CDR3 DNA is TGTGCCACCCGGGGCCAGCCCAGCTCTGGGGCCAACGTCCTGACTTTC. Its translation: CATRGQPSSGANVLTF.

This clone has just a few counts. The chain recombines TRBV12-5 with TRBJ2-7; D tentatively fits TRBD1 or TRBD2 (5 bases each). Deletions cut 4 bases from V and 3 bases from J, with 10 bases between. CDR1 is LGHNT, CDR2 FRNRAP, per germline. CDR3 length equals 13 residues. This CDR3 reads CASGSGTGYEQYF. The CDR3 nucleotides are TGTGCTAGTGGTTCCGGGACCGGCTACGAGCAGTACTTC.

The chain uses TRBV6-1 and TRBJ2-7, with a weak D call TRBD2 (6 bases). Germline V gene lookup returns CDR1 MNHNS and CDR2 SASEGT. This CDR3 region has 14 residues. V was shortened by 4 bases and J by 1 base, with 11 bases between the two germline ends. CDR3 sequence reads: CASSARRESYEQYF. The CDR3 nucleotides are TGTGCCAGCAGTGCCCGGAGGGAATCCTACGAGCAGTACTTC.